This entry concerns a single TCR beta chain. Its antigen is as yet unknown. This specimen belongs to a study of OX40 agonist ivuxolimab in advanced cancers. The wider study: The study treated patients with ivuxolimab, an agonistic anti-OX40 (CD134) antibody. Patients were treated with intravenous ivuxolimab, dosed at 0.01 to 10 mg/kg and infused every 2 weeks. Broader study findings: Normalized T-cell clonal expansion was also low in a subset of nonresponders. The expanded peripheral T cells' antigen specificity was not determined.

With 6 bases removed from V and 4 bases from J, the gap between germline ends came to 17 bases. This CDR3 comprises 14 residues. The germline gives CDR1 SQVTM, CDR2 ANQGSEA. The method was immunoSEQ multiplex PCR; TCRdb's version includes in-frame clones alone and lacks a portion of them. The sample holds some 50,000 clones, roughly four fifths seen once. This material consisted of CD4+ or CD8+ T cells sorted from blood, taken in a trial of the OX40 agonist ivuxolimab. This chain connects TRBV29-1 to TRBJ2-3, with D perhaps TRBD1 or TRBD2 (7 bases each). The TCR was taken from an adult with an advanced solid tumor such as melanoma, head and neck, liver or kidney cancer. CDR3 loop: CSVGGGQGADTQYF. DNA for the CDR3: TGCAGCGTGGGAGGGGGCCAGGGGGCAGATACGCAGTATTTT.